This T cell receptor beta chain derives from a study of T-cell reconstitution after alpha-beta-depleted transplantation in children. Deletions cut 1 base from V and 0 bases from J, with 15 bases between. CDR1 is MGHRA and CDR2 is YSYEKL in the germline V gene. The CDR3 contains 18 residues. Unique molecular identifiers tagged the TCRbeta library. TCRdb processed the PCR reads anew with MiXCR; each CDR3 protein has one entry. The sample consists of approximately 420,000 distinct CDR3 sequences, approximately 11% of them appearing once. The J gene is TRBJ2-2, the V gene TRBV4-1; the D call may be TRBD1 or TRBD2 (5 bases each). This sequence was found in a human donor who donated a stem cell graft to a child with acute myeloid leukemia. The sequenced sample was PBMCs from the stem cell graft donor, obtained from the stem cell graft. The DNA for the CDR3 is TGCGCCAGCAGCCAAGGGGGACCCGAGTTCGCGAACACCGGGGAGCTGTTTTTT. Its protein product is CASSQGGPEFANTGELFF.